This T cell receptor (beta chain) was observed in a study of CD8 T cells in ankylosing spondylitis (TCRdb year 2017). Study-level background: T cell receptor beta repertoires were profiled in healthy donors and ankylosing spondylitis patients so that disease-linked TCR variants could be found. The whole study cohort included about a hundred healthy donors and 20 to 30 ankylosing spondylitis patients. Samples of peripheral blood were taken, and for ankylosing spondylitis patients, synovial fluid was collected as well. Broad study findings and their caveats: The disease-linked clones had a CD8+ phenotype and were found at relatively low frequencies in peripheral blood. A TCR beta motif made up of fewer than 10 highly homologous amino acid variants appeared to be characteristic of blood from ankylosing spondylitis patients. Some of the motif variants had been reported before in the synovial fluid and blood of reactive arthritis patients, a finding that suggests common disease-initiation mechanisms. The disease-linked clones were reported to be significantly enriched in matched synovial fluid samples from ankylosing spondylitis patients.

From cysteine to phenylalanine, the CDR3 is 15 amino acids long. The entry retains the CDR3 DNA only, 45 bases that are in frame from base 1. Taken from the germline V gene, the CDR1 and CDR2 loops are MNHNS and SASEGT. The junction carries 18 bases between V and J, which are trimmed by 8 bases and 2 bases respectively. The sequencing machine was an Illumina HiSeq 2500. TCR beta libraries were prepared by quantitative 5'-RACE with molecular barcodes. Per the authors' processing: Disease-linked TCR variants were identified with a new computational method built on a probabilistic model of VDJ rearrangement. The raw public reads went through TCRdb reprocessing: fastp at Q25, MiXCR clone calling, in-frame beta chains kept. One record per CDR3 amino acid sequence lists the most common genes and DNA. Here the V and J calls rest on TCRdb's processing, not on the authors' analysis. Across this sample there are 390,000 or so distinct CDR3 sequences, with 20% to 25% seen only once. Less than 20% of the sample is taken by the ten largest.

Regarding this clonotype: There is no known antigen for this receptor. No base quality values were provided; no much bigger clone lies one nucleotide off.

The sequence derives from a male donor with ankylosing spondylitis. This sequence uses TRBV6-1 and TRBJ2-5, with a tentative D gene TRBD2 over 6 matching bases. Specimen: blood, either unsorted or a sorted T cell fraction (not recorded which). In nucleotides, the sequence is TGTGCCAGCCTCATGGGACTTCAGCGTCAAGAGACCCAGTACTTC. The encoded protein is CASLMGLQRQETQYF.